One sample yielded the 4 T cell receptor beta chains listed below, sequenced in a study of blood T cell repertoires in COVID-19. TCRdb's table, derived via immunoSEQ multiplex PCR, lists solely in-frame clones and lacks some. The table has approximately 240,000 clones, 83% seen once. Input material: peripheral blood. The receptor set was obtained from a woman aged 25 to 39 with COVID-19, enrolled during active disease.

The chain combines TRBV5-4 with TRBJ2-7; D is possibly TRBD1 (8 bases). There are 15 residues in the CDR3. V lost 6 bases, J lost 6 bases, and 22 bases lay in between. Per germline, CDR1 SGHNT and CDR2 YYREEE (reference sequence). The CDR3 DNA is TGTGCCAGCATCGCGGGGGACAGGCGAACAGGCGAGCAGTACTTC. This translates into CASIAGDRRTGEQYF.

The chain combines TRBV3-1 (or the pseudogene TRBV3-2) with TRBJ2-1, with no clear D. V lost 6 bases and J lost 2, with 5 bases in between. The CDR3 is made up of 12 amino acids. Germline V gives CDR1 LGHDT, CDR2 YNNKEL (reference sequence). Written as DNA, the CDR3 is TGTGCCAGCAGTCCTCCCTACAATGAGCAGTTCTTC. It yields the protein CASSPPYNEQFF.

The chain links TRBV7-6 to TRBJ2-7; D unclear. The length of the CDR3 is 16 residues. Germline V lookup: CDR1 SGHVS, CDR2 FNYEAQ. V lost 1 base and J 0 bases, leaving 13 bases between the germline ends. The DNA of the CDR3 is TGTGCCAGCAGCTTAGAAGCAGGAACAAACTCCTACGAGCAGTACTTC. Protein: CASSLEAGTNSYEQYF.

V and J are TRBV5-1 and TRBJ2-7; D might be TRBD1 (6 bases). V was pared by 1 base and J by 2 bases, with 13 bases between. Germline V gene data show CDR1 as SGHRS and CDR2 as YFSETQ. The CDR3 spans 15 residues. CDR3: CASSLQTGFTYEQYF. The CDR3 DNA reads TGCGCCAGCAGCTTGCAGACAGGCTTTACCTACGAGCAGTACTTC.